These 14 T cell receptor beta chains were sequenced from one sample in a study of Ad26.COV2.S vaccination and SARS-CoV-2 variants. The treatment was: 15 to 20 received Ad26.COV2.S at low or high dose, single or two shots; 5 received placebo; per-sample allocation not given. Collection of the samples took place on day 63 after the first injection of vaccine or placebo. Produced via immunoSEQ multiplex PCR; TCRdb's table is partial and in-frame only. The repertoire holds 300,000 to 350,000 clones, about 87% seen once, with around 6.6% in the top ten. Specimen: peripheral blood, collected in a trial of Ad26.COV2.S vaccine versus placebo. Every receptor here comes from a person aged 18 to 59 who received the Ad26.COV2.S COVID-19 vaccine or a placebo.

CDR3 coding DNA: TGTGCCGTCCCAGGGTTCGGCGAAAAACTGTTTTTT. Translated: CAVPGFGEKLFF. V gene TRBV28 combines with J gene TRBJ1-4; maybe TRBD1 (5 bases). The ends were cut back, 11 bases at V and 8 bases at J, with 15 bases in the middle. Germline CDR1 is MDHEN and CDR2 is SYDVKM. The CDR3 covers 12 residues.

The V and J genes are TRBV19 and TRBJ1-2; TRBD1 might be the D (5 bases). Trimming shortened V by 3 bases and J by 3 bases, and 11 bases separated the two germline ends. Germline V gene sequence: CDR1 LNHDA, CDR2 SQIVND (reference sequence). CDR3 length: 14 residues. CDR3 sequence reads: CASSIQGEYYGYTF. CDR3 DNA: TGTGCCAGTAGTATCCAAGGGGAATACTATGGCTACACCTTC.

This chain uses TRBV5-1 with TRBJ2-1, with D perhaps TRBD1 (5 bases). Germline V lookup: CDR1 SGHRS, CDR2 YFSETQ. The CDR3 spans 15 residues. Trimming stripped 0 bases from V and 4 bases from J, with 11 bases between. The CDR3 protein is CASSLVRQTYNEQFF. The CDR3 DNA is TGCGCCAGCAGCTTGGTGCGACAGACGTACAATGAGCAGTTCTTC.

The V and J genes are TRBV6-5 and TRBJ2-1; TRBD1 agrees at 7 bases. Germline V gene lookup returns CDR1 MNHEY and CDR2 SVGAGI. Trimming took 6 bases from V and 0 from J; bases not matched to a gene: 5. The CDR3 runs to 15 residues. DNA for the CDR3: TGTGCCAGCAGACCACAGGGGAGCTCCTACAATGAGCAGTTCTTC. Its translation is CASRPQGSSYNEQFF.

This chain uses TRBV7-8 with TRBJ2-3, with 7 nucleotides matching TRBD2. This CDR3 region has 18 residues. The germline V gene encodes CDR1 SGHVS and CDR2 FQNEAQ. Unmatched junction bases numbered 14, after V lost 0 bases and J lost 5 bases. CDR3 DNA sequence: TGTGCCAGCAGCTTAGCGGGTGGGAATGCGGGAGCCGGAGATACGCAGTATTTT. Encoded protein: CASSLAGGNAGAGDTQYF.

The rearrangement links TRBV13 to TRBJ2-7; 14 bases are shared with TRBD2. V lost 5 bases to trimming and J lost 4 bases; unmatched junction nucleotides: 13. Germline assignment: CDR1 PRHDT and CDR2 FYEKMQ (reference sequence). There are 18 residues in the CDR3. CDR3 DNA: TGTGCCAGCAGCCTTAGACTAGCGGGAGGGACCTACAGGTACGAGCAGTACTTC. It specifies CASSLRLAGGTYRYEQYF. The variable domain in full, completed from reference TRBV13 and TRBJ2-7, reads AAGVIQSPRHLIKEKRETATLKCYPIPRHDTVYWYQQGPGQDPQFLISFYEKMQSDKGSIPDRFSAQQFSDYHSELNMSSLELGDSALYFCASSLRLAGGTYRYEQYFGPGTRLTVT.

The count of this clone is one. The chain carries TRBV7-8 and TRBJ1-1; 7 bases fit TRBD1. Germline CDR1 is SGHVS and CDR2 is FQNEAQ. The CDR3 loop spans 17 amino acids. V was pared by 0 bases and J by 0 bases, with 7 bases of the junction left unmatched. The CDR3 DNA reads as TGTGCCAGCAGCTTAGCGCTAACCAGGGGGATGAACACTGAAGCTTTCTTT. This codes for CASSLALTRGMNTEAFF.

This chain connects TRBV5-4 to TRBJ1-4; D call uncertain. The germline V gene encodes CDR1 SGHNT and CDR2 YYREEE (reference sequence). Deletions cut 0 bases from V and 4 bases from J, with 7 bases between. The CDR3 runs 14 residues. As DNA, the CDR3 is TGTGCCAGCAGCTTGGCCGTAGGTAATGAAAAACTGTTTTTT. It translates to CASSLAVGNEKLFF.

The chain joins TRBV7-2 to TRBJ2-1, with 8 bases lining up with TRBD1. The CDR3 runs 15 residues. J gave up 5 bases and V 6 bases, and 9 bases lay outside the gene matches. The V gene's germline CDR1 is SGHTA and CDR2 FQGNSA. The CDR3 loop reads CASRMDRASNNEQFF. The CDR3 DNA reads TGTGCCAGCAGAATGGACAGGGCCTCGAACAATGAGCAGTTCTTC.

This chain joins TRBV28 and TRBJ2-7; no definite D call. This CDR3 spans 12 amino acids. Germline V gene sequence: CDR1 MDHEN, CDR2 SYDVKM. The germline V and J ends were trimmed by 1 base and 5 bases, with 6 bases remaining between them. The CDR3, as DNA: TGTGCCAGCAGTTTATATAGGGACGAGCAGTACTTC. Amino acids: CASSLYRDEQYF.

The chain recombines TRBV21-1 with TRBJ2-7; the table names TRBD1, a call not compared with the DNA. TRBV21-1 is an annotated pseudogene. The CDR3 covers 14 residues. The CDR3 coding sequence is TGTGCCAGCAGCAAGGACAGGGGGTTGAACGAGCAGTACTTC. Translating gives CASSKDRGLNEQYF.

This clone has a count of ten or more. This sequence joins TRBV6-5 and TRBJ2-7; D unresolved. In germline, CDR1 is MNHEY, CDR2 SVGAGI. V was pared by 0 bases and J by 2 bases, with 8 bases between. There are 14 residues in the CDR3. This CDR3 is CASSYSPTAYEQYF. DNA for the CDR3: TGTGCCAGCAGTTACTCACCAACCGCCTACGAGCAGTACTTC.

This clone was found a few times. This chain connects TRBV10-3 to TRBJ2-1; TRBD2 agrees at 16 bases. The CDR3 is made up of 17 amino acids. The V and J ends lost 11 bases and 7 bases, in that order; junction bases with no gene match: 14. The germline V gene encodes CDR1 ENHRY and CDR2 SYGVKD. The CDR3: CAVRLGTSGRADNEQFF. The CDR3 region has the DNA TGTGCCGTCCGGTTAGGGACTAGCGGGAGGGCCGATAATGAGCAGTTCTTC.

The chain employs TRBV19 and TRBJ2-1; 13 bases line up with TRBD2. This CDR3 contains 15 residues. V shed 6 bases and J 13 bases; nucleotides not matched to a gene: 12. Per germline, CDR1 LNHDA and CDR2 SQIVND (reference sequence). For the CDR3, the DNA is TGTGCCAGTAGCGGATCTAGACTAGCGGGAGGATCACAGTTCTTC. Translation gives CASSGSRLAGGSQFF.